This T cell receptor beta chain was profiled in a study of response to subunit inactivated influenza vaccine. Study outcomes and limitations: T cells newly recruited by each seasonal influenza vaccination are few, the authors suggested.

TCRdb recomputed calls from the RT-PCR reads with MiXCR, one row per CDR3 protein. This table has 600,000 to 850,000 distinct CDR3 sequences, 14% appearing once. From germline, CDR1 is LGHNA and CDR2 YSLEER. V was pared by 0 bases and J by 2 bases, with 10 bases between. The CDR3 runs 16 residues. This clonotype was counted many times. As yet, its antigen is unknown. This clonotype was obtained from a man between 45 and 60 years old who received an inactivated influenza vaccine. The source material was PBMCs from blood, sampled 14 days before vaccination. The J gene is TRBJ2-2, the V gene TRBV4-3, with D hard to call. The CDR3 spells CASSQDTATNTGELFF. CDR3 nucleotides: TGCGCCAGCAGCCAAGATACAGCAACCAACACCGGGGAGCTGTTTTTT.